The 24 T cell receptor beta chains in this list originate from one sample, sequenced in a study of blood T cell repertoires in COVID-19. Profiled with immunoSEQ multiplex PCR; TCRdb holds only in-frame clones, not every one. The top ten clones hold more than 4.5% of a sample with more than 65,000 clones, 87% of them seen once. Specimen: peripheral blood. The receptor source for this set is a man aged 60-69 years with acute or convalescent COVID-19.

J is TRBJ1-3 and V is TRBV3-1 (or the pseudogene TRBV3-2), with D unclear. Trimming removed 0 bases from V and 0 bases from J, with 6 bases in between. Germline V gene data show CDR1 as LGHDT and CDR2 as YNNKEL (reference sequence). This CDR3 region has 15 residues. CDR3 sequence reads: CASSQEEISGNTIYF. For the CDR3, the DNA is TGTGCCAGCAGCCAAGAAGAGATCTCTGGAAACACCATATATTTT.

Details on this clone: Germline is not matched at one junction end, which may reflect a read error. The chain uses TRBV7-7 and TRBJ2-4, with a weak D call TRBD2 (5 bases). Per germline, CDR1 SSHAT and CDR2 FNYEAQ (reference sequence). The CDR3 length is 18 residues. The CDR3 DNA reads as TGTGCTAGCAGTCTAACGGGGTTGTCAGGACTAGCCAAAAACATTCAGTACTTC. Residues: CASSLTGLSGLAKNIQYF.

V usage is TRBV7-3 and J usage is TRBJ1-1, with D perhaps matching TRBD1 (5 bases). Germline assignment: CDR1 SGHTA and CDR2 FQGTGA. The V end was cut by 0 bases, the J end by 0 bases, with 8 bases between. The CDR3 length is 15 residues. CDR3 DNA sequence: TGTGCCAGCAGCTTAACCGGGGGATTGAACACTGAAGCTTTCTTT. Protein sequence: CASSLTGGLNTEAFF. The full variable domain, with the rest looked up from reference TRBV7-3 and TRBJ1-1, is GAGVSQTPSNKVTEKGKYVELRCDPISGHTALYWYRQSLGQGPEFLIYFQGTGAADDSGLPNDRFFAVRPEGSVSTLKIQRTERGDSAVYLCASSLTGGLNTEAFFGQGTRLTVV.

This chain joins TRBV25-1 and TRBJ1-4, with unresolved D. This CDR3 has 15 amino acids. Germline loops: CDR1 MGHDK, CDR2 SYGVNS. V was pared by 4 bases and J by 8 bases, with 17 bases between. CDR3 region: CASSGRGGGQEKLFF. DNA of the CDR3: TGTGCCAGCAGTGGGCGGGGTGGCGGTCAGGAAAAACTGTTTTTT.

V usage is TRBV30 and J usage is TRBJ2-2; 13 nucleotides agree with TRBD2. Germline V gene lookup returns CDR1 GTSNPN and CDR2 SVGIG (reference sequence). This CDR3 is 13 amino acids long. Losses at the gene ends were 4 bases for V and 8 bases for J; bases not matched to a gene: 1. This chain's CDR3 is CAWKGLAGGELFF. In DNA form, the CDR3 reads TGTGCCTGGAAGGGACTAGCGGGGGGGGAGCTGTTTTTT.

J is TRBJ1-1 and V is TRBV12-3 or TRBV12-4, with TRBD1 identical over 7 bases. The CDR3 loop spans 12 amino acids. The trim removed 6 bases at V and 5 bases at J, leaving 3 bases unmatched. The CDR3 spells CASRTGVTEAFF. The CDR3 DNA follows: TGTGCCAGCAGAACAGGGGTGACTGAAGCTTTCTTT.

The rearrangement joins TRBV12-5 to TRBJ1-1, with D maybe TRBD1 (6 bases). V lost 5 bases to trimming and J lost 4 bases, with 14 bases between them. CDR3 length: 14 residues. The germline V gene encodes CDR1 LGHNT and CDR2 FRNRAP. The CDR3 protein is CASGLRGPGTEAFF. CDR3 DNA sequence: TGTGCTAGTGGTCTCAGGGGTCCGGGCACTGAAGCTTTCTTT.

DNA for the CDR3: TGTGCCAGCAGCCGACAGGGGAGCAATTCACCCCTCCACTTT. Residues: CASSRQGSNSPLHF. This rearrangement joins TRBV4-2 to TRBJ1-6; TRBD1 agrees at 8 bases. This CDR3 has 14 residues. The V gene end was trimmed by 4 bases and the J gene end by 7 bases; junction bases not matched to a gene: 3. The V gene's germline CDR1 is LGHNA and CDR2 YNFKEQ.

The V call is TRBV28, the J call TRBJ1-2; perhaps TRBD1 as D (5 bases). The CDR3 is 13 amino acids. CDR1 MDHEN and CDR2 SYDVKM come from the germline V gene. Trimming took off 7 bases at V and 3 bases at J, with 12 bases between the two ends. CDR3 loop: CASTLQGYYGYTF. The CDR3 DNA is TGTGCCAGCACCCTCCAGGGCTACTATGGCTACACCTTC.

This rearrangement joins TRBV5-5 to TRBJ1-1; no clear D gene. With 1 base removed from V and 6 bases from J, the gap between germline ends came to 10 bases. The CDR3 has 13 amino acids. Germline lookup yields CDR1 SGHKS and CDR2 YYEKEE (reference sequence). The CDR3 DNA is TGTGCCAGCAGCTTGATGGTAACGGCTGAAGCTTTCTTT. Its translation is CASSLMVTAEAFF.

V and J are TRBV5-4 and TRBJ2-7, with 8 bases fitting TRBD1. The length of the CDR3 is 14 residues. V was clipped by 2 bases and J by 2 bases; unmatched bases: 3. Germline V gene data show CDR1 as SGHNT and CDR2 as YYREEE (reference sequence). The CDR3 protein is CASSFEQGAYEQYF. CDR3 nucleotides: TGTGCCAGCAGCTTTGAACAGGGGGCCTACGAGCAGTACTTC.

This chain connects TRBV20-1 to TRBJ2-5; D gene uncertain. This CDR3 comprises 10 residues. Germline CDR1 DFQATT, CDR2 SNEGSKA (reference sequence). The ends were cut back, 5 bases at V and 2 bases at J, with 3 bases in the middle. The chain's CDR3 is CSALQETQYF. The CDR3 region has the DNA TGCAGTGCTCTACAAGAGACCCAGTACTTC.

CDR3 sequence: CASSPRWGGDPSYEQYF. CDR3 sequence (DNA): TGTGCCAGCAGTCCCCGTTGGGGGGGGGACCCTTCCTACGAGCAGTACTTC. This chain joins TRBV6-6 and TRBJ2-7; TRBD2 agrees at 7 bases. The CDR3 has 17 amino acids. V trimming: 5 bases; J trimming: 1 base; junction bases outside the gene matches: 14. Germline assignment: CDR1 MNHNY and CDR2 SVGAGI (reference sequence).

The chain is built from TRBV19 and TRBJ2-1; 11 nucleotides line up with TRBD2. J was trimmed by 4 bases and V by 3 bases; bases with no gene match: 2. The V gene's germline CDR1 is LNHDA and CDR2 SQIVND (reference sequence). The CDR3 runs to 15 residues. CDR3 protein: CASSIASGGYNEQFF. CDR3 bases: TGTGCCAGTAGTATTGCTAGCGGGGGGTACAATGAGCAGTTCTTC. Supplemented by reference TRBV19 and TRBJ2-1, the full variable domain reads DGGITQSPKYLFRKEGQNVTLSCEQNLNHDAMYWYRQDPGQGLRLIYYSQIVNDFQKGDIAEGYSVSREKKESFPLTVTSAQKNPTAFYLCASSIASGGYNEQFFGPGTRLTVL.

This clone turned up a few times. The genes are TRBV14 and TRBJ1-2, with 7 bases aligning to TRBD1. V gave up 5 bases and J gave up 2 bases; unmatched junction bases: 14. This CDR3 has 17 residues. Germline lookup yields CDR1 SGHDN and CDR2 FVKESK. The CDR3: CASSDDRTGTENYGYTF. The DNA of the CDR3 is TGTGCCAGCAGCGACGATCGAACCGGGACAGAAAACTATGGCTACACCTTC.

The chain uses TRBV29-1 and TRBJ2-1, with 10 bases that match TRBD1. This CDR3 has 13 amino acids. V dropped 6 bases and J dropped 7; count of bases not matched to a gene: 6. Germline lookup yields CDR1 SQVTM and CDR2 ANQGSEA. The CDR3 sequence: CSVRDRGENEQFF. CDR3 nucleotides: TGCAGCGTCCGGGACAGGGGCGAAAATGAGCAGTTCTTC.

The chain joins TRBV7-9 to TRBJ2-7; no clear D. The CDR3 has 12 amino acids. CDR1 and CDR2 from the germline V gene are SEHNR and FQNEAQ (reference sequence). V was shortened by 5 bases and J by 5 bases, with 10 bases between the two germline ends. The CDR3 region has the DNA TGTGCCAGCAGCCAGGAAAACCACGAGCAGTACTTC. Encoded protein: CASSQENHEQYF.

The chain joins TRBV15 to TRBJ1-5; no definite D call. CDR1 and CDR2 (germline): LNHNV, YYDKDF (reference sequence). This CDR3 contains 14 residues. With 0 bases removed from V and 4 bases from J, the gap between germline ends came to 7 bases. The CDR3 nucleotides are TGTGCCACCAGCAGAGACCACAGTAATCAGCCCCAGCATTTT. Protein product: CATSRDHSNQPQHF.

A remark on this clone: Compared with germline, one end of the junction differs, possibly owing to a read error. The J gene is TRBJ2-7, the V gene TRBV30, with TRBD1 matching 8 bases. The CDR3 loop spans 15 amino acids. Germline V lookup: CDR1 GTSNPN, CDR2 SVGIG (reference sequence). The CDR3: CARSPPPGQGNEQYF. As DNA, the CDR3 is TGTGCCCGGAGTCCTCCCCCCGGACAGGGAAACGAGCAGTACTTC.

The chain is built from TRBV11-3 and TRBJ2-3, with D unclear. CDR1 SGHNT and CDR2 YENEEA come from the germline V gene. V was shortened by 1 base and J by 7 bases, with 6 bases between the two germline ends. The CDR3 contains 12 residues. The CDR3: CASSLVGNTQYF. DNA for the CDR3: TGTGCCAGCAGCTTAGTCGGTAATACGCAGTATTTT.

CDR3 bases: TGTGCCTGGAGTGTGGGGGGTCGGTATGGCTACACCTTC. It translates to CAWSVGGRYGYTF. V and J are TRBV30 and TRBJ1-2; possible D gene TRBD1, 5 bases. This CDR3 region has 13 residues. CDR1 and CDR2 from the germline V gene are GTSNPN and SVGIG (reference sequence). V was trimmed by 0 bases and J by 5 bases, leaving 10 bases between them.

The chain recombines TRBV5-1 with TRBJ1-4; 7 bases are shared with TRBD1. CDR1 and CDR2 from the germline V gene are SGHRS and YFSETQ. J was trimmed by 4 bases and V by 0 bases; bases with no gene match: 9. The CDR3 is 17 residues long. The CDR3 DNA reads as TGCGCCAGCAGCTTGGCGCGATCCGGGACAGTTAATGAAAAACTGTTTTTT. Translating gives CASSLARSGTVNEKLFF. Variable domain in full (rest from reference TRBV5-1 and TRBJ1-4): KAGVTQTPRYLIKTRGQQVTLSCSPISGHRSVSWYQQTPGQGLQFLFEYFSETQRNKGNFPGRFSGRQFSNSRSEMNVSTLELGDSALYLCASSLARSGTVNEKLFFGSGTQLSVL.

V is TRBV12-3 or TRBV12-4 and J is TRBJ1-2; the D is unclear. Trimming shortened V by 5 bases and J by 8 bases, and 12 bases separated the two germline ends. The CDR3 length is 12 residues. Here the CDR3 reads CASSQTPRGYTF. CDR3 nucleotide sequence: TGTGCCAGCAGTCAAACCCCCAGGGGCTACACCTTC.

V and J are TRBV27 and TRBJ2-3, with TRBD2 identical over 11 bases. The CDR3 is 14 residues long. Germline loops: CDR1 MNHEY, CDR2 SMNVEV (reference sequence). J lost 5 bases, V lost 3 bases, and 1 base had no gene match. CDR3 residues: CASSFLAGGDTQYF. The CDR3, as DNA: TGTGCCAGCAGTTTTCTAGCGGGGGGAGATACGCAGTATTTT.